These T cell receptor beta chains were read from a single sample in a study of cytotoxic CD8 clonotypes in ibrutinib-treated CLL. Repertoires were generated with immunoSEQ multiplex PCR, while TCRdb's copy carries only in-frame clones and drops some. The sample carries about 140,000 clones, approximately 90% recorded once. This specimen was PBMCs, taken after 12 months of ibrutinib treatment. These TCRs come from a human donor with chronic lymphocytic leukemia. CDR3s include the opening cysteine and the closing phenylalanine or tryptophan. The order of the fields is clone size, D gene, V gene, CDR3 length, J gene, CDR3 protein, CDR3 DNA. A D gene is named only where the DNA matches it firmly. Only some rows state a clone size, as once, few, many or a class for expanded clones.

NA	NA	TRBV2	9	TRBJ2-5	CASGDVEYF	TGTGCCAGCGGGGACGTAGAATACTTC
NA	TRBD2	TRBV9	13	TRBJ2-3	CASSGSGTDTQYF	TGTGCCAGTAGCGGGAGCGGGACAGATACGCAGTATTTT
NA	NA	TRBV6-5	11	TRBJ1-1	CASKRNTEAFF	TGTGCCAGCAAGCGGAACACTGAAGCTTTCTTT
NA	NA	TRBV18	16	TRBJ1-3	CASSPPRDTAGNTIYF	TGTGCCAGCTCACCACCGAGGGATACGGCTGGAAACACCATATATTTT
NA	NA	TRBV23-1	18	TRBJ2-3	CASSQSVSTDPCTDTQYF	TGCGCCAGCAGTCAATCTGTATCGACAGATCCATGCACAGATACGCAGTATTTT
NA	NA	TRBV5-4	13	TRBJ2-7	CASSITGTYEQYF	TGTGCCAGCAGCATTACAGGGACCTACGAGCAGTACTTC
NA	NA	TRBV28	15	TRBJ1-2	CASRVWSGQSYGYTF	TGTGCCAGCAGGGTTTGGTCGGGGCAGAGCTATGGCTACACCTTC
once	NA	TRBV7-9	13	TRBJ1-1	CASSSTENTEAFF	TGTGCCAGCAGCTCCACAGAGAACACTGAAGCTTTCTTT
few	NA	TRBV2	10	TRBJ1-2	CASSEVGTRF	TGTGCCAGCAGTGAAGTTGGGACACGCTTC
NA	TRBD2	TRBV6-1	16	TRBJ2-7	CASSGTSGAWAYEQYF	TGTGCCAGCAGTGGGACTAGCGGAGCGTGGGCCTACGAGCAGTACTTC
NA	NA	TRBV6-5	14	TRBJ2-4	CASSDTWLENIQYF	TGTGCCAGCAGCGACACCTGGCTTGAAAACATTCAGTACTTC
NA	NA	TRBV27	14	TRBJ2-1	CASSLSRPAGEQFF	TGTGCCAGCAGTTTATCGAGACCGGCGGGTGAGCAGTTCTTC
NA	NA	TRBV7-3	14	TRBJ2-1	CASSLSAGANEQFF	TGTGCCAGCAGCTTAAGCGCAGGGGCCAATGAGCAGTTCTTC
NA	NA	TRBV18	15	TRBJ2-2	CASSPVRDDTGELFF	TGTGCCAGCTCACCGGTCAGGGACGACACCGGGGAGCTGTTTTTT
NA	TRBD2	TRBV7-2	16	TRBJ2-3	CASSLEASGNTDTQYF	TGTGCCAGCAGCTTAGAGGCTAGCGGAAACACAGATACGCAGTATTTT
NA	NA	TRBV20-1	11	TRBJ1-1	CSARANTEAFF	TGCAGTGCTAGAGCGAACACTGAAGCTTTCTTT
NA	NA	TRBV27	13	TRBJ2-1	CASSFGLNNEQFF	TGTGCCAGCAGTTTCGGGCTAAACAATGAGCAGTTCTTC
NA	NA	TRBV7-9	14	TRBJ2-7	CASSPIISAYEQYF	TGTGCCAGCAGCCCCATCATTAGCGCCTACGAGCAGTACTTC
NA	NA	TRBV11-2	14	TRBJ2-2	CASSLGPNTGELFF	TGTGCCAGCAGCTTAGGCCCGAACACCGGGGAGCTGTTTTTT
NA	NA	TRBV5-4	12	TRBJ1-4	CASSSDGYKLFF	TGTGCCAGCAGCTCGGATGGGTACAAACTGTTTTTT
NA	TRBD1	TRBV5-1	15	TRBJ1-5	CASSFTGGAEQPQHF	TGCGCCAGCAGCTTTACAGGGGGCGCAGAGCAGCCCCAGCATTTT
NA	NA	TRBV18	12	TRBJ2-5	CASSPPKETQYF	TGTGCCAGCTCACCACCTAAAGAGACCCAGTACTTC
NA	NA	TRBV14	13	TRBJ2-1	CASSQEASHEQFF	TGTGCCAGCAGCCAAGAAGCTAGTCATGAGCAGTTCTTC
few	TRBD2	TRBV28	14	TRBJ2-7	CASSSSGRGYEQYF	TGTGCCAGCAGTTCTAGCGGGAGAGGATACGAGCAGTACTTC
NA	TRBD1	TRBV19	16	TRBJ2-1	CASSYRTGGSYNEQFF	TGTGCCAGTAGTTATCGGACAGGGGGCTCCTACAATGAGCAGTTCTTC
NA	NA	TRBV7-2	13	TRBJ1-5	CASSQGNNQPQHF	TGTGCCAGCAGTCAGGGGAACAATCAGCCCCAGCATTTT
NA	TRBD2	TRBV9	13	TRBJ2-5	CASSPLGGETQYF	TGTGCCAGCAGCCCCCTCGGGGGGGAGACCCAGTACTTC
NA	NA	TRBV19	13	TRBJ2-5	CASSQGYQETQYF	TGTGCCAGTAGTCAAGGGTACCAAGAGACCCAGTACTTC
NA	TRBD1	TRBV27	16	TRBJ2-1	CASSTRRDRNYNEQFF	TGTGCCAGCAGTACCCGCCGGGACAGGAATTACAATGAGCAGTTCTTC
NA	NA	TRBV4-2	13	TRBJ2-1	CASSQAPGAEQFF	TGTGCCAGCAGCCAAGCCCCGGGGGCTGAGCAGTTCTTC
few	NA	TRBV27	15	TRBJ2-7	CASSLDGRGWYEQYF	TGTGCCAGCAGTTTGGACGGACGAGGATGGTACGAGCAGTACTTC
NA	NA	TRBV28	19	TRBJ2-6	CASSAITGSGLSGANVLTF	TGTGCCAGCAGTGCAATAACCGGGTCGGGCCTCTCTGGGGCCAACGTCCTGACTTTC
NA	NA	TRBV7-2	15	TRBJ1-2	CASSLRARTDYGYTF	TGTGCCAGCAGCTTACGGGCGAGGACAGACTATGGCTACACCTTC
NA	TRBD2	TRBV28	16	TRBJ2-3	CASSSSGLGFPDTQYF	TGTGCCAGCAGTTCCTCGGGACTAGGGTTCCCAGATACGCAGTATTTT
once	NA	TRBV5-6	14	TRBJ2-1	CASSGGRTYNEQFF	TGTGCCAGCAGCGGCGGTCGTACCTACAATGAGCAGTTCTTC
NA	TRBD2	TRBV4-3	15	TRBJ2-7	CASSQVTSGRGEQYF	TGCGCCAGCAGCCAAGTGACTAGCGGGAGAGGTGAGCAGTACTTC
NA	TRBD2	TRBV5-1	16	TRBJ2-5	CATSQGSLRMGGAQYF	TGCGCCACCTCACAAGGATCGCTTCGAATGGGGGGGGCCCAGTACTTC
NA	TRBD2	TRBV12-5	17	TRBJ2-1	CASDPERAGELYNEQFF	TGTGCTAGTGATCCGGAAAGGGCGGGAGAACTCTACAATGAGCAGTTCTTC
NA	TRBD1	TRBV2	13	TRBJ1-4	CATNRGLDEKLFF	TGTGCCACCAACAGGGGTTTGGATGAAAAACTGTTTTTT
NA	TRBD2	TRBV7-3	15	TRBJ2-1	CASSLTSGTSGMQFF	TGTGCCAGCAGCTTAACGTCTGGGACTAGCGGTATGCAGTTCTTC
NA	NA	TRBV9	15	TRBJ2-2	CASSTRDRAIGELFF	TGTGCCAGCAGCACTCGGGACCGAGCGATCGGGGAGCTGTTTTTT
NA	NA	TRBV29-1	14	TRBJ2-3	CSVRRGLLADTQYF	TGCAGCGTTAGGAGGGGGCTATTGGCAGATACGCAGTATTTT
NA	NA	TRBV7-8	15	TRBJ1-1	CASSQSTGANTEAFF	TGTGCCAGCAGCCAAAGTACGGGGGCGAACACTGAAGCTTTCTTT
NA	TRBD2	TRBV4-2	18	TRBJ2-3	CASSQRRGTSGSSDTQYF	TGTGCCAGCAGCCAACGAAGGGGGACTAGCGGGAGTTCAGATACGCAGTATTTT
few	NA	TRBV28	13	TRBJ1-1	CASTPLTGTEAFF	TGTGCCAGCACTCCACTCACGGGCACTGAAGCTTTCTTT
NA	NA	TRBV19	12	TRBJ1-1	CASSMFYTEAFF	TGTGCCAGTAGTATGTTCTACACTGAAGCTTTCTTT
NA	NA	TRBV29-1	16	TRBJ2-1	CSVEGRQGGSYNEQFF	TGCAGCGTTGAGGGGCGGCAGGGTGGGTCCTACAATGAGCAGTTCTTC
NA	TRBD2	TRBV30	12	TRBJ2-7	CAWTAGAYEQYF	TGTGCCTGGACCGCGGGAGCCTACGAGCAGTACTTC